One and the same sample provided the 24 T cell receptor beta chains below, sequenced in a study of blood T cells in healthy people across ages. With a J-beta primer mix and a sample-barcoded 5' primer, a second PCR ran roughly 6 to 11 cycles. TCRdb independently ran MiXCR on the 5' RACE reads; one entry per CDR3 protein. The data hold about 620,000 distinct CDR3 sequences, with 40% to 65% observed a single time. Sequencing was carried out using blood. The receptors derive from a woman older than 75 in good health.

This clonotype was detected once. The chain employs TRBV7-9 and TRBJ1-6; tentative D call: TRBD1 (5 bases). The V and J ends lost 5 bases and 7 bases respectively, with 12 bases between them. This CDR3 contains 14 residues. Germline CDR1 SEHNR, CDR2 FQNEAQ (reference sequence). CDR3: CASSPGPGNSPLHF. CDR3 bases: TGTGCCAGCAGCCCGGGGCCCGGGAATTCACCCCTCCACTTT.

Concerning this clonotype itself: A read error may account for a junction end that differs from germline. The V call is TRBV7-8, the J call TRBJ2-1; 10 bases are a match to TRBD2. The CDR3 extends over 16 amino acids. Germline-derived CDR1 and CDR2 are SGHVS and FQNEAQ. The CDR3 spells CASRLDQRGGNNEQFF. CDR3 DNA sequence: TGTGCCAGCAGATTAGATCAGCGGGGGGGGAACAATGAGCAGTTCTTC.

The chain uses TRBV20-1 and TRBJ2-7, with 12 bases fitting TRBD2. This CDR3 comprises 14 residues. V lost 5 bases to trimming and J lost 4 bases; unmatched junction nucleotides: 6. CDR1 is DFQATT and CDR2 is SNEGSKA in the germline V gene (reference sequence). CDR3 protein: CSAPLAGGWYEQYF. The CDR3 DNA reads as TGCAGTGCTCCACTAGCGGGAGGCTGGTACGAGCAGTACTTC.

The J gene is TRBJ2-2, the V gene TRBV3-1; maybe TRBD2 (5 bases). The CDR3 loop spans 17 amino acids. V was cut by 3 bases and J by 1 base, with 15 bases left in between. Germline CDR1 LGHDT, CDR2 YNNKEL (reference sequence). Here the CDR3 DNA reads TGTGCCAGCAGCCAGGTCGGACTTGAAATGAACACCGGGGAGCTGTTTTTT. It yields the protein CASSQVGLEMNTGELFF.

A note on this clonotype: Since a much larger clone is just one base distant, this may be a read error. The chain employs TRBV5-1 and TRBJ2-7; D might be TRBD2 (5 bases). Germline V CDR1 and CDR2: SGHRS, YFSETQ. V was pared by 6 bases and J by 7 bases, with 20 bases between. There are 14 residues in the CDR3. CDR3 nucleotides: TGCGCCAGCACCCCACGGGCGGGTTACAATGAGCAGTACTTC. Its protein is CASTPRAGYNEQYF. Full variable domain (remainder filled in from reference TRBV5-1 and TRBJ2-7): KAGVTQTPRYLIKTRGQQVTLSCSPISGHRSVSWYQQTPGQGLQFLFEYFSETQRNKGNFPGRFSGRQFSNSRSEMNVSTLELGDSALYLCASTPRAGYNEQYFGPGTRLTVT.

This clonotype has a count of ten or more. The rearrangement joins TRBV20-1 to TRBJ1-1; tentatively, D is TRBD1 (5 bases). Germline V gives CDR1 DFQATT, CDR2 SNEGSKA (reference sequence). The V gene lost 5 bases and the J gene lost 1 base, with 14 bases spanning the gap. The CDR3 consists of 14 residues. The CDR3 DNA reads TGCAGTGCTGGGGACCCGACAGCGAACACTGAAGCTTTCTTT. This gives the protein CSAGDPTANTEAFF.

The chain links TRBV5-1 to TRBJ1-6; D ambiguous. The length of the CDR3 is 12 residues. Germline CDR1 SGHRS, CDR2 YFSETQ. V lost 4 bases, J lost 8 bases, and 7 bases lay in between. The CDR3 is CASSQEYSPLHF. CDR3 sequence (DNA): TGCGCCAGCAGCCAGGAATATTCACCCCTCCACTTT.

The J gene is TRBJ2-5, the V gene TRBV13; D uncertain. Germline-derived CDR1 and CDR2 are PRHDT and FYEKMQ (reference sequence). CDR3 size: 14 residues. Trimming removed 6 bases at V and 4 bases at J, with 15 bases between. CDR3 in DNA: TGTGCCAGCAGTAATAGACGGAGTTCAGAGACCCAGTACTTC. It specifies CASSNRRSSETQYF.

This clonotype was counted between two and nine times. The chain recombines TRBV27 with TRBJ1-4; unclear D gene. V lost 6 bases, J lost 6 bases, and 17 bases lay in between. The CDR3 sequence is 15 residues long. CDR1 MNHEY and CDR2 SMNVEV come from the germline V gene (reference sequence). The CDR3 nucleotides read TGTGCCAGCAGGGGTATGACTCTATATCATGAAAAACTGTTTTTT. The encoded protein is CASRGMTLYHEKLFF. The whole variable domain, remainder taken from reference TRBV27 and TRBJ1-4, is EAQVTQNPRYLITVTGKKLTVTCSQNMNHEYMSWYRQDPGLGLRQIYYSMNVEVTDKGDVPEGYKVSRKEKRNFPLILESPSPNQTSLYFCASRGMTLYHEKLFFGSGTQLSVL.

CDR3 sequence reads: CASSSPGLLTQYF. The CDR3, as DNA: TGTGCCAGCAGTTCCCCCGGACTCTTGACCCAGTACTTC. The chain uses TRBV12-3 or TRBV12-4 and TRBJ2-5; a possible D gene is TRBD2 (5 bases). CDR3 length equals 13 residues. The V and J ends lost 4 bases and 7 bases respectively, with 13 bases between them.

V usage is TRBV3-1 and J usage is TRBJ2-1; 14 bases map to TRBD2. J gave up 6 bases and V 5 bases, and 9 bases lay outside the gene matches. Per germline, CDR1 LGHDT and CDR2 YNNKEL (reference sequence). The CDR3 totals 17 residues. The chain's CDR3 is CASSSRTSGGWVNEQFF. CDR3 nucleotide sequence: TGTGCCAGCAGCTCCCGGACTAGCGGGGGGTGGGTCAATGAGCAGTTCTTC.

The chain is built from TRBV20-1 and TRBJ2-1; 7 bases match TRBD2. V lost 5 bases to trimming and J lost 13 bases; unmatched junction nucleotides: 14. The germline V gene encodes CDR1 DFQATT and CDR2 SNEGSKA (reference sequence). This CDR3 has 13 residues. CDR3 DNA: TGCAGTGCTTTGAGCGGGAACAAGGTGACCCAGTTCTTC. This translates into CSALSGNKVTQFF.

With regard to this clonotype: Since a much larger clone is just one base distant, this may be a read error. This rearrangement joins TRBV7-3 to TRBJ2-4; D remains ambiguous. V dropped 5 bases and J dropped 13 bases, with 21 bases sitting between them. This CDR3 region has 14 residues. Germline CDR1 SGHTA, CDR2 FQGTGA. CDR3 in DNA: TGTGCCAGCAGCGCCAGAGACGGCGTCCGTGGGCAGTACTTC. Protein: CASSARDGVRGQYF.

Concerning this clonotype itself: This may be a read error, as it is one base from a much larger clone. The J gene is TRBJ2-5, the V gene TRBV20-1; tentatively, D is TRBD1 (5 bases). This CDR3 has 14 amino acids. The V gene's germline CDR1 is DFQATT and CDR2 SNEGSKA (reference sequence). CDR3 in DNA: TGCAGTGCTGGAGATTTCGCAGGGCTTGAGACCCAGTACTTC. This codes for CSAGDFAGLETQYF.

This clonotype was counted ten times or more. CDR3 DNA: TGCGCCAGCAGCCTTGGACCTAACACAGATACGCAGTATTTT. Protein product: CASSLGPNTDTQYF. The gene calls are TRBV5-1 and TRBJ2-3, with D unclear. Germline V gene sequence: CDR1 SGHRS, CDR2 YFSETQ. There are 14 residues in the CDR3. Trimming left V 4 bases short and J 2 bases short, with 11 bases between.

As to this clonotype: A much larger clone lies a single base off, so this may be a read error. V and J are TRBV2 and TRBJ2-3; D is undetermined. The germline gives CDR1 SNHLY, CDR2 FYNNEI. V shed 8 bases and J shed 5 bases, with 14 bases lying between them. The CDR3 runs 13 residues. The CDR3 bases are TGTGCCAGCTTATCCAGACGCATAGATACGCAGTATTTT. This translates into CASLSRRIDTQYF.

This clonotype occurred a few times. This chain uses TRBV6-1 with TRBJ2-7, with a weak D call TRBD1 (6 bases). V lost 6 bases and J 6 bases, leaving 12 bases between the germline ends. Per the germline V gene, CDR1 is MNHNS and CDR2 is SASEGT. The length of the CDR3 is 12 residues. The CDR3 bases are TGTGCCAGCAGAACAGGGTCTGTCGAGCAGTACTTC. Its protein is CASRTGSVEQYF.

A single count supports this clonotype. V usage is TRBV29-1 and J usage is TRBJ2-7, with D possibly called TRBD1 or TRBD2 (5 bases each). Germline CDR1 and CDR2: SQVTM and ANQGSEA. Trimming pared 6 bases from V and 1 base from J, leaving 10 bases between. This CDR3 has 12 residues. The chain's CDR3 is CSVGTHSYEQYF. CDR3 DNA: TGCAGCGTCGGGACCCATTCCTACGAGCAGTACTTC.

This clonotype was seen ten or more times. The rearrangement joins TRBV29-1 to TRBJ2-2; 9 nucleotides align to TRBD1. The CDR3 extends over 14 amino acids. J lost 4 bases, V lost 7 bases, and 7 bases had no gene match. The germline V gene encodes CDR1 SQVTM and CDR2 ANQGSEA. CDR3 in amino acids: CSARTGATTGELFF. The CDR3 region has the DNA TGCAGCGCCCGGACAGGGGCGACCACCGGGGAGCTGTTTTTT.

As for this clonotype: Compared with germline, one end of the junction differs, possibly owing to a read error. This chain joins TRBV7-2 and TRBJ2-5; 7 positions match TRBD2. Germline values: CDR1 SGHTA, CDR2 FQGNSA. The CDR3 extends over 12 amino acids. The CDR3 reads CASSLRLATLYF. The CDR3 DNA reads as TGTGCCAGCAGCCTTAGACTAGCCACCCTGTACTTC.

Notes on this clonotype: Just one base apart from a much larger clone, this may be a read error. This chain connects TRBV11-2 to TRBJ2-1; perhaps TRBD1 as D (6 bases). This CDR3 has 14 amino acids. Germline V CDR1 and CDR2: SGHAT, FQNNGV. The DNA for the CDR3 is TGTGCCAGCGGCTTAGGGGGAAGCCTCGATGAGCAGTTCTTC. This sequence encodes CASGLGGSLDEQFF.

The sample holds many counts of this clonotype. This chain uses TRBV5-1 with TRBJ2-1, with TRBD2 identical over 15 bases. J lost 0 bases, V lost 3 bases, and 4 bases had no gene match. This CDR3 has 18 amino acids. CDR1 SGHRS and CDR2 YFSETQ come from the germline V gene. The CDR3 here is CASSSGLAGGPSYNEQFF. The CDR3 DNA reads as TGCGCCAGCAGCTCGGGACTAGCGGGAGGTCCCTCCTACAATGAGCAGTTCTTC.

Details on this clonotype: This may be a read error: a much more frequent sequence differs by one nucleotide. V and J are TRBV18 and TRBJ2-1; 7 bases are shared with TRBD2. The germline V gene encodes CDR1 KGHSH and CDR2 LQKENI. The CDR3 is 14 residues long. V dropped 3 bases and J dropped 13; count of bases not matched to a gene: 12. The CDR3, as DNA: TGTGCCAGCTCACCGGGAGGGCAGACGGAGACCCAGTTCTTC. Translating it yields CASSPGGQTETQFF. The full variable domain, rest sourced from reference TRBV18 and TRBJ2-1, is NAGVMQNPRHLVRRRGQEARLRCSPMKGHSHVYWYRQLPEEGLKFMVYLQKENIIDESGMPKERFSAEFPKEGPSILRIQQVVRGDSAAYFCASSPGGQTETQFFGPGTRLTVL.

This clonotype occurred a few times. The junction differs from germline at one of its ends, possibly a read error. In DNA, the CDR3 is TGTGCCAGCTCACCAGGGGGAGCCGTCACAGATACGCGGTATTTT. Translated, it gives CASSPGGAVTDTRYF. This rearrangement joins TRBV18 to TRBJ2-3; D may be TRBD1 or TRBD2 (5 bases each). The CDR3 length is 15 residues. Germline assignment: CDR1 KGHSH and CDR2 LQKENI.